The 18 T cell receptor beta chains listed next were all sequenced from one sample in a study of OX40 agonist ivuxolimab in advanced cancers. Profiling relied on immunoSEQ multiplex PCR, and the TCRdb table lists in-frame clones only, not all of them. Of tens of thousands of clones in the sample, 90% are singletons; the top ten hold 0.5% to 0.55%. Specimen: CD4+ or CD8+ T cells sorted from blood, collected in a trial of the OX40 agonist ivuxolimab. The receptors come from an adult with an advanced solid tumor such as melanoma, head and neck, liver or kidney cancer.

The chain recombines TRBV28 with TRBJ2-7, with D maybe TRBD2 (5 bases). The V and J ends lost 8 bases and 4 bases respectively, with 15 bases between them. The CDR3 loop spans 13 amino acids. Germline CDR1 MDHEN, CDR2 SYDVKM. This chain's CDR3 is CASEGGRGYEQYF. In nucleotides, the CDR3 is TGTGCCAGCGAGGGTGGACGGGGATACGAGCAGTACTTC.

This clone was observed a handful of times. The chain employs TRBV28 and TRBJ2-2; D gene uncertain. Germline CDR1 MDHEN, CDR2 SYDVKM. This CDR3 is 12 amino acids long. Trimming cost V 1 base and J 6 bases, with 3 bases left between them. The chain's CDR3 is CASSLSPGELFF. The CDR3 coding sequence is TGTGCCAGCAGTTTATCACCCGGGGAGCTGTTTTTT.

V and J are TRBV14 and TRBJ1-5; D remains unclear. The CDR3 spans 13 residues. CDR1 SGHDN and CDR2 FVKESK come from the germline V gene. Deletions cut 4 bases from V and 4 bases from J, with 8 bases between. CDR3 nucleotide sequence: TGTGCCAGCAGCCGTACAATTAATCAGCCCCAGCATTTT. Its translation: CASSRTINQPQHF.

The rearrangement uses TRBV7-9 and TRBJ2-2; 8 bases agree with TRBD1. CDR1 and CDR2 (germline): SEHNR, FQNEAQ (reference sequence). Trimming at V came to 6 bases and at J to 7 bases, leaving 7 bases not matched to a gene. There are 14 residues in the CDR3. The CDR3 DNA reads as TGTGCCAGCAGTCAGCCAGGGGGCCTCGGGGAGCTGTTTTTT. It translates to CASSQPGGLGELFF.

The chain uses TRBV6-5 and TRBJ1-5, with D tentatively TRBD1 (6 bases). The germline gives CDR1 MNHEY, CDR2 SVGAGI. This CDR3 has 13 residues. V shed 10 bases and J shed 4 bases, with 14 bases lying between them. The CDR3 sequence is CATSTGRNQPQHF. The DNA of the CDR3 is TGTGCCACCTCGACAGGAAGGAATCAGCCCCAGCATTTT.

CDR3 in amino acids: CASSARREGLGEQYF. The CDR3 DNA sequence: TGTGCCAGCAGCGCCCGCCGGGAGGGCCTTGGTGAGCAGTACTTC. The rearrangement links TRBV7-2 to TRBJ2-7, with 8 bases identical to TRBD2. Germline V gene lookup returns CDR1 SGHTA and CDR2 FQGNSA. The ends lost 5 bases at V and 7 bases at J; junction bases unmatched: 13. The CDR3 consists of 15 residues.

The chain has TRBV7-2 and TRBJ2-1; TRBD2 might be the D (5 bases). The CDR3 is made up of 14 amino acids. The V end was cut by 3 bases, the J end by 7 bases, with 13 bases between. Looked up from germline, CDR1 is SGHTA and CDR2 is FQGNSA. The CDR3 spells CASSFQRAGNEQFF. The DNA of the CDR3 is TGTGCCAGCAGCTTCCAGAGGGCCGGGAATGAGCAGTTCTTC. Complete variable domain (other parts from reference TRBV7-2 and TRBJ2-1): GAGVSQSPSNKVTEKGKDVELRCDPISGHTALYWYRQSLGQGLEFLIYFQGNSAPDKSGLPSDRFSAERTGGSVSTLTIQRTQQEDSAVYLCASSFQRAGNEQFFGPGTRLTVL.

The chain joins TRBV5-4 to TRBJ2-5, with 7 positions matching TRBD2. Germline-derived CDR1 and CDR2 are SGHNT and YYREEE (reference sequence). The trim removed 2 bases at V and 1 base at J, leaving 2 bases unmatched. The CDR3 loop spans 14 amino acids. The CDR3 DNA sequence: TGTGCCAGCAGCTTTGCTAGCGGCCAAGAGACCCAGTACTTC. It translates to CASSFASGQETQYF.

In DNA form, the CDR3 reads TGCGCCAGCAGCCAAGACGCGACAGGGAACTCCTACGAGCAGTACTTC. This translates into CASSQDATGNSYEQYF. The gene calls are TRBV4-3 and TRBJ2-7, with 7 bases matching TRBD1. The germline V gene has CDR1 LGHNA and CDR2 YSLEER. Trimming took 0 bases from V and 0 from J; bases not matched to a gene: 5. The CDR3 runs to 16 residues.

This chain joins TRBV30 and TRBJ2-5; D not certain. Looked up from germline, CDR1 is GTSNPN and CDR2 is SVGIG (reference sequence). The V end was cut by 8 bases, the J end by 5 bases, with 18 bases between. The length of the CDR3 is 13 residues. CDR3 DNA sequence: TGTGCCGCCCAAAGGGAAAATTATGAGACCCAGTACTTC. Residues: CAAQRENYETQYF. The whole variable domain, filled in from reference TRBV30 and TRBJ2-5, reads SQTIHQWPATLVQPVGSPLSLECTVEGTSNPNLYWYRQAAGRGLQLLFYSVGIGQISSEVPQNLSASRPQDRQFILSSKKLLLSDSGFYLCAAQRENYETQYFGPGTRLLVL.

The CDR3 bases are TGTGCCAGCAGCCAAGATGGGGCAGGGGCAACTAATGAAAAACTGTTTTTT. This translates into CASSQDGAGATNEKLFF. The chain is built from TRBV4-2 and TRBJ1-4, with D perhaps matching TRBD1 (6 bases). This CDR3 region has 17 residues. V was trimmed by 0 bases and J by 0 bases, leaving 11 bases between them. The V gene's germline CDR1 is LGHNA and CDR2 YNFKEQ.

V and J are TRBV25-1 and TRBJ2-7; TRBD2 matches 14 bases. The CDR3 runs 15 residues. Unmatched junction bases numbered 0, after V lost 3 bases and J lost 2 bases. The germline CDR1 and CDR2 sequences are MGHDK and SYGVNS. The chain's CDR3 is CASSEGLAGAYEQYF. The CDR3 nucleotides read TGTGCCAGCAGTGAGGGACTAGCGGGGGCCTACGAGCAGTACTTC.

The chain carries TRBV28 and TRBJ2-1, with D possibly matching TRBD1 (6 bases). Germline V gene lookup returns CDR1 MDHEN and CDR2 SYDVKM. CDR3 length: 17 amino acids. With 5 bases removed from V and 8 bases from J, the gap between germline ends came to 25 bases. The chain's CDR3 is CASSLVGGRNLGDEQFF. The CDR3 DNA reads TGTGCCAGCAGTCTAGTTGGGGGCCGAAACCTGGGGGATGAGCAGTTCTTC.

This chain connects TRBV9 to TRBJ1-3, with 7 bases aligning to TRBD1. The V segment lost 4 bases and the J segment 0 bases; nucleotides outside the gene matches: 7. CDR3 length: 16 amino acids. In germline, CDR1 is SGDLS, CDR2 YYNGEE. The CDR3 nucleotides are TGTGCCAGCAGCCCATGGGACAGCGGCTCTGGAAACACCATATATTTT. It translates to CASSPWDSGSGNTIYF. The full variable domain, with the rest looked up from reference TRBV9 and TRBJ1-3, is DSGVTQTPKHLITATGQRVTLRCSPRSGDLSVYWYQQSLDQGLQFLIQYYNGEERAKGNILERFSAQQFPDLHSELNLSSLELGDSALYFCASSPWDSGSGNTIYFGEGSWLTVV.

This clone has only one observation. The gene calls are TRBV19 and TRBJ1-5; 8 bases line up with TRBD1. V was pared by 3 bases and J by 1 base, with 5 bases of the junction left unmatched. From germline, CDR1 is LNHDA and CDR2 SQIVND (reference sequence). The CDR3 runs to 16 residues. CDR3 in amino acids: CASSILWTGSNQPQHF. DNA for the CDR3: TGTGCCAGTAGTATCTTATGGACAGGGAGCAATCAGCCCCAGCATTTT.

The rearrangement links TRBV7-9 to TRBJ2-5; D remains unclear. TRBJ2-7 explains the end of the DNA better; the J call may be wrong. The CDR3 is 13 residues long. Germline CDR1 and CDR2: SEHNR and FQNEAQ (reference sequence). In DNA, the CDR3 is TGTGCCAGCAGCTTCAGCCGGAACTACGAGCAGTACTTC. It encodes CASSFSRNYEQYF.

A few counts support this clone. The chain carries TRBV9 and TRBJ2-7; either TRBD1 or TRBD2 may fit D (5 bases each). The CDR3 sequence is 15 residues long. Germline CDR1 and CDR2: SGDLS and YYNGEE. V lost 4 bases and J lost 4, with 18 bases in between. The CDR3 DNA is TGTGCCAGCAGCCCCCAACCGGGACCAGCATACGAGCAGTACTTC. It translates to CASSPQPGPAYEQYF.

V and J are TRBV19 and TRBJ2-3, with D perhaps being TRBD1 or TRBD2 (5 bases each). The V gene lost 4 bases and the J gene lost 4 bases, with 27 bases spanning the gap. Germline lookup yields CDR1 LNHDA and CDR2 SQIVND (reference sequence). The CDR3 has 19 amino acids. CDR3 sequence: CASSTRGRGLVGVPDTQYF. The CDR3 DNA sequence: TGTGCCAGTAGTACTCGGGGAAGGGGTTTAGTGGGGGTCCCAGATACGCAGTATTTT.